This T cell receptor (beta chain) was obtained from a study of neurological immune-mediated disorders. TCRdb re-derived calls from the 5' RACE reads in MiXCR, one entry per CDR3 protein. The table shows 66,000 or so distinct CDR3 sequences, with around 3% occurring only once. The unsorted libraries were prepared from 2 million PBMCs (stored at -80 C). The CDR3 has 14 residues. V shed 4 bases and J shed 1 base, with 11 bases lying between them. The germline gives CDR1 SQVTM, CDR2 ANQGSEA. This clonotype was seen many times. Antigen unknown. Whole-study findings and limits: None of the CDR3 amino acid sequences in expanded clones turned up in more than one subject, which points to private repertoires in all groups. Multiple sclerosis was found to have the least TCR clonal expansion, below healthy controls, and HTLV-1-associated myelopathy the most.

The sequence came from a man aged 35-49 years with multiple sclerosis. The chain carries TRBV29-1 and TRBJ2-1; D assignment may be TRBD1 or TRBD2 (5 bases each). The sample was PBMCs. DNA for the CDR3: TGCAGCGTTGTCGGGGCAAAGTCCTACAATGAGCAGTTCTTC. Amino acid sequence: CSVVGAKSYNEQFF.